This T cell receptor beta chain originates from a study of T cell repertoires in cytomegalovirus infection. Across the study: From public TCR beta signatures came an indication of both CMV infection and matching HLA type. Study results and caveats: Dominant in the ex vivo response were TCR beta clonotypes restricted by HLA-C and specific for CMV. Carriage of CMV together with the relevant HLA was identifiable through cumulative public TCR beta family frequency.

CDR3 length: 12 residues. Germline V gives CDR1 DFQATT, CDR2 SNEGSKA (reference sequence). Trimming pared 4 bases from V and 9 bases from J, leaving 13 bases between. From the reads, TCRdb called clonotypes with MiXCR, one entry per CDR3 protein. The sample records approximately 200,000 distinct CDR3 sequences, 28% being singletons. For this clonotype: Its specificity is unknown.

The rearrangement uses TRBV20-1 and TRBJ2-1; D may be TRBD1 or TRBD2 (6 bases each). Sequences were obtained from PBMCs. This sequence was found in a human donor in good health (CMV status not recorded). Some clones in this sample may be carry-over from other donors' samples. CDR3 protein: CSANRVGGEQFF. The CDR3 DNA reads as TGCAGTGCTAACAGGGTCGGGGGTGAGCAGTTCTTC.